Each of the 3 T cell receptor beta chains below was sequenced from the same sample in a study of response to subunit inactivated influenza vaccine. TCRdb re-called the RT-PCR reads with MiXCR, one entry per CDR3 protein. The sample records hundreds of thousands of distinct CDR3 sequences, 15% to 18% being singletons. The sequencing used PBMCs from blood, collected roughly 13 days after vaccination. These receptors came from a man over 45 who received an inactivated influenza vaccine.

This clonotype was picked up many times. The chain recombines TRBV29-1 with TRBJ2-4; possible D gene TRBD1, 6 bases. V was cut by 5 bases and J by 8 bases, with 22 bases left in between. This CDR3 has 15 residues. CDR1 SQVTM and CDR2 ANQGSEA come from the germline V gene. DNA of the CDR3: TGCAGCGTTCTGAACAGGGCACCTCGCGGAGACATTCAGTACTTC. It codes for CSVLNRAPRGDIQYF.

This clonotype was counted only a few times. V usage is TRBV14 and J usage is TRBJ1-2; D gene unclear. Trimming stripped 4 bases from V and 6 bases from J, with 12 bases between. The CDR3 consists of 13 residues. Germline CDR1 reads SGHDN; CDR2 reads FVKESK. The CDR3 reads CASSLSGWDGYTF. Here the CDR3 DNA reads TGTGCCAGCAGCCTCAGCGGGTGGGATGGCTACACCTTC. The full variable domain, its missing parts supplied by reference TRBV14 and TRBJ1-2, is EAGVTQFPSHSVIEKGQTVTLRCDPISGHDNLYWYRRVMGKEIKFLLHFVKESKQDESGMPNNRFLAERTGGTYSTLKVQPAELEDSGVYFCASSLSGWDGYTFGSGTRLTVV.

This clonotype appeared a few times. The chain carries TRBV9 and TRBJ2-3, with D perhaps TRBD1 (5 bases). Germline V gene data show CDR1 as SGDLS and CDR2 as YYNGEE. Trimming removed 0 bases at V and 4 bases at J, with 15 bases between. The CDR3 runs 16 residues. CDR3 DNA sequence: TGTGCCAGCAGCGTAGGTGCAGGGAAGATCGCAGATACGCAGTATTTT. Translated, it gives CASSVGAGKIADTQYF.